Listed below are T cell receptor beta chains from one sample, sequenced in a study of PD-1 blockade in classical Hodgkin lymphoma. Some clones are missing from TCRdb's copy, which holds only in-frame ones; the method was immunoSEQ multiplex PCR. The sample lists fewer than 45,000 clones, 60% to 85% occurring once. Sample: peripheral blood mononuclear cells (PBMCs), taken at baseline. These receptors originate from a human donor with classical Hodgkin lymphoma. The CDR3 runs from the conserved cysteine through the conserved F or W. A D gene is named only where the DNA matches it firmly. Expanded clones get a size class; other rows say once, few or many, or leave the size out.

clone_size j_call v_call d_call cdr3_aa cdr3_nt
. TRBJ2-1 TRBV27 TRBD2 CASSRLAAGVGDSLFF TGTGCCAGCAGCCGTCTCGCAGCGGGAGTAGGAGACTCCCTATTCTTC
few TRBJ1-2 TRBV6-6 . CASSYMPERGSGYTF TGTGCCAGCAGTTACATGCCCGAGAGGGGTTCAGGCTACACCTTC
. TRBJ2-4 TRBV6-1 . CASSEGLAKNIQYF TGTGCCAGCAGTGAAGGACTAGCCAAAAACATTCAGTACTTC
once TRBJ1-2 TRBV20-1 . CSVGRDYGYTF TGCAGTGTTGGGAGAGACTATGGCTACACCTTC
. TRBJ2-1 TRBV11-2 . CASSITTTQFF TGTGCCAGCAGCATAACTACGACTCAGTTCTTC
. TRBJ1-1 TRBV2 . CASRLTANTEAFF TGTGCCAGCAGACTGACAGCGAACACTGAAGCTTTCTTT
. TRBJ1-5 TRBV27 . CASSLYGQKGSNQPQHF TGTGCCAGCAGTTTATATGGGCAGAAGGGCTCCAATCAGCCCCAGCATTTT
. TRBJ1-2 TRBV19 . CASSTLLSDERDSYGYTF TGTGCCAGTAGTACTCTACTCTCAGACGAGAGGGACTCCTATGGCTACACCTTC
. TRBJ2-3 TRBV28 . CASSFPETDTQYF TGTGCCAGCAGTTTCCCCGAAACAGATACGCAGTATTTT
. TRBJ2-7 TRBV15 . CATSRGPDSYEQYF TGTGCCACCAGCAGAGGTCCAGATTCCTACGAGCAGTACTTC
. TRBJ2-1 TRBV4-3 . CASSRTVLYNEQFF TGCGCCAGCAGCCGGACGGTGCTTTACAATGAGCAGTTCTTC
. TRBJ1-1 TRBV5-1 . CASSLMSPNTEAFF TGCGCCAGCAGCTTGATGTCACCGAACACTGAAGCTTTCTTT
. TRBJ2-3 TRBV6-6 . CASSYPLAGSTDTQYF TGTGCCAGCAGTTACCCCCTCGCGGGAAGCACAGATACGCAGTATTTT
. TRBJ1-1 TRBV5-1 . CASRDTGTTTEAFF TGCGCCAGCAGGGATACCGGGACAACCACTGAAGCTTTCTTT
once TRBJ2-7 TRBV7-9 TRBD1 CASSSPLGDRGVYEQYF TGTGCCAGCAGCTCCCCCCTAGGGGACAGGGGGGTCTACGAGCAGTACTTC
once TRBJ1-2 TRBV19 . CASSMLFGVGNGYTF TGTGCCAGTAGTATGTTATTCGGAGTGGGCAATGGCTACACCTTC
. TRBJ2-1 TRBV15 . CATSIPRGADNEQFF TGTGCCACCAGCATCCCCCGGGGGGCGGACAATGAGCAGTTCTTC
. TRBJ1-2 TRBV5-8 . CASSGGFYGYTF TGTGCCAGCAGCGGGGGCTTTTATGGCTACACCTTC
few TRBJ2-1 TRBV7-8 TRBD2 CASSLAESSYNEQFF TGTGCCAGCAGTCTAGCGGAAAGCTCCTACAATGAGCAGTTCTTC
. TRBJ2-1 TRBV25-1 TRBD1 CASRATGQGYNEQFF TGTGCCAGCAGGGCCACGGGACAGGGGTACAATGAGCAGTTCTTC
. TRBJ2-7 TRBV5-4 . CASSLGGHLNYEQYF TGTGCCAGCAGCTTGGGGGGACACCTAAACTACGAGCAGTACTTC
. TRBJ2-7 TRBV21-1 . CASWTSGGSYEQYF TGTGCCAGTTGGACTAGCGGGGGCTCCTACGAGCAGTACTTC
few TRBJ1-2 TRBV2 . CASSERSGANYGYTF TGTGCCAGCAGTGAAAGGTCAGGGGCGAACTATGGCTACACCTTC
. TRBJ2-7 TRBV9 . CASSVGPSAYEQYF TGTGCCAGCAGCGTAGGGCCTAGCGCCTACGAGCAGTACTTC
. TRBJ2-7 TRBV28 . CASSPGLYYEQYF TGTGCCAGCAGCCCGGGACTCTACTACGAGCAGTACTTC
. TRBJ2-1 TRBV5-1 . CASSPRGQARYNEQFF TGCGCCAGCAGTCCCCGCGGCCAAGCGCGCTACAATGAGCAGTTCTTC
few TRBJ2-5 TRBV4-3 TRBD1 CASSQDRGTGQETQYF TGCGCCAGCAGCCAAGATCGCGGGACAGGCCAAGAGACCCAGTACTTC
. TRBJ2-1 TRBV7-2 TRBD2 CASSGGLASYNEQFF TGTGCCAGCAGCGGCGGACTAGCGTCTTACAATGAGCAGTTCTTC
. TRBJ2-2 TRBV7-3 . CASSFWALGTGELFF TGTGCCAGCAGCTTTTGGGCCCTGGGGACCGGGGAGCTGTTTTTT
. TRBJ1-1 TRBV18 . CASSPAVGNTEAFF TGTGCCAGCTCACCGGCAGTAGGTAACACTGAAGCTTTCTTT
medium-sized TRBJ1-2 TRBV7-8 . CASSLSGGASGYTF TGTGCCAGCAGCTTAAGCGGGGGAGCGTCTGGCTACACCTTC
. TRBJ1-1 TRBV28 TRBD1 CASIQLGGGNTEAFF TGTGCCAGCATTCAGCTAGGGGGCGGTAACACTGAAGCTTTCTTT
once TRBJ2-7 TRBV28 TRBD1 CASSLAPGTGGSYEQYF TGTGCCAGCAGTTTGGCCCCCGGGACAGGGGGGTCCTACGAGCAGTACTTC
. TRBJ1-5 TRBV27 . CASSRASASNQPQHF TGTGCCAGCAGCCGCGCCTCAGCTAGCAATCAGCCCCAGCATTTT
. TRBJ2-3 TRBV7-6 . CASSPAMDTQYF TGTGCCAGCAGCCCAGCCATGGATACGCAGTATTTT
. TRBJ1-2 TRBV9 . CASSPGGGDYGYTF TGTGCCAGCAGCCCTGGGGGCGGCGACTATGGCTACACCTTC
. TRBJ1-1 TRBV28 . CASSLVGVGGAGPEAFF TGTGCCAGCAGTTTAGTCGGTGTGGGGGGCGCGGGACCTGAAGCTTTCTTT
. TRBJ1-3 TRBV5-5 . CASSLRGSSGNTIYF TGTGCCAGCAGCTTGAGGGGTTCTTCTGGAAACACCATATATTTT
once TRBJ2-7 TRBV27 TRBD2 CASSLRLAGGEQYF TGTGCCAGCAGTTTAAGGCTAGCGGGAGGGGAGCAGTACTTC
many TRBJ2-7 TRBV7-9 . CASSFTSVSYEQYF TGTGCCAGCAGCTTTACGTCCGTCTCCTACGAGCAGTACTTC
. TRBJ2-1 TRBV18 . CASSEWDEQFF TGTGCCAGCTCAGAATGGGATGAGCAGTTCTTC
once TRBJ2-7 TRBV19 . CASRDREGEQYF TGTGCCAGTCGAGACAGGGAGGGCGAGCAGTACTTC